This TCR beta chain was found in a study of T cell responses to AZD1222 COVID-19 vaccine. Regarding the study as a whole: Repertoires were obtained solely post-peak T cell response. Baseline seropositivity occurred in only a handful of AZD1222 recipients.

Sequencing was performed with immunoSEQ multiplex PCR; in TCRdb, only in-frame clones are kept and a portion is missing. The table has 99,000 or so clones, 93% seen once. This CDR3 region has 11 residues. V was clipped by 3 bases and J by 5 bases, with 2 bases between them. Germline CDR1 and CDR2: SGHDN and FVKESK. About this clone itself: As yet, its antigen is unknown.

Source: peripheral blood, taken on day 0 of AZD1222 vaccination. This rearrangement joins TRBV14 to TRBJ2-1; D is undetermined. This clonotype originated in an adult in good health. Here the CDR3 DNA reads TGTGCCAGCAGCCACAACAATGAGCAGTTCTTC. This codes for CASSHNNEQFF.